A single sample gave rise to the 27 T cell receptor beta chains below, sequenced in a study of blood T cell repertoires in COVID-19 (TCRdb year 2020). Library preparation used the immunoSEQ multiplex PCR assay. The immuneACCESS repertoire file appears here via TCRdb, limited to in-frame rearrangements. These files lack a portion of the clones; in checked studies, under half of the deficit traces to unresolved V genes, and the cause of the others is not known. Recorded for this sample are tens of thousands of clones; nearly 90% of them occurred a single time. Of the sample, around a sixth is held by the ten largest clones. Sequencing was done on a sample of peripheral blood. These TCRs come from a man in his 70s with active COVID-19.

V is TRBV12-5 and J is TRBJ2-5; 7 positions match TRBD1. The CDR3 consists of 15 residues. From germline, CDR1 is LGHNT and CDR2 FRNRAP. J gave up 2 bases and V 5 bases, and 8 bases lay outside the gene matches. The CDR3 sequence: CASGTGDTEQETQYF. CDR3 sequence (DNA): TGTGCTAGTGGTACAGGGGACACCGAACAAGAGACCCAGTACTTC.

The chain recombines TRBV15 with TRBJ1-1, with 7 bases fitting TRBD1. From germline, CDR1 is LNHNV and CDR2 YYDKDF (reference sequence). The CDR3 consists of 16 residues. The V segment lost 5 bases and the J segment 0 bases; nucleotides outside the gene matches: 9. CDR3: CATSRRDRSMNTEAFF. Here the CDR3 DNA reads TGTGCCACCAGCCGGAGGGACAGATCCATGAACACTGAAGCTTTCTTT.

The rearrangement uses TRBV2 and TRBJ2-7, with 8 bases aligning to TRBD2. The V gene's germline CDR1 is SNHLY and CDR2 FYNNEI. CDR3 length: 13 amino acids. J gave up 1 base and V 6 bases, and 2 bases lay outside the gene matches. The CDR3 sequence: CASRRGVSYEQYF. Here the CDR3 DNA reads TGTGCCAGCAGGCGGGGGGTGTCCTACGAGCAGTACTTC.

The chain couples TRBV2 to TRBJ1-1, with 8 bases aligning to TRBD1. The CDR3 length is 15 residues. The junction had 6 bases not matched to a gene; V was cut back by 5 bases and J by 1 base. Per the germline V gene, CDR1 is SNHLY and CDR2 is FYNNEI. The DNA for the CDR3 is TGTGCCAGCAGTTTCCTTGGACAGGGGAACACTGAAGCTTTCTTT. It yields the protein CASSFLGQGNTEAFF. The full variable domain, its missing parts supplied by reference TRBV2 and TRBJ1-1, is EPEVTQTPSHQVTQMGQEVILRCVPISNHLYFYWYRQILGQKVEFLVSFYNNEISEKSEIFDDQFSVERPDGSNFTLKIRSTKLEDSAMYFCASSFLGQGNTEAFFGQGTRLTVV.

The gene calls are TRBV3-1 (or the pseudogene TRBV3-2) and TRBJ2-1, with 15 nucleotides matching TRBD2. V shed 5 bases, J shed 4 bases, and the junction held 6 bases outside the gene matches. Looked up from germline, CDR1 is LGHDT and CDR2 is YNNKEL (reference sequence). The CDR3 is made up of 17 amino acids. The CDR3 spells CASSFGLAGGPYNEQFF. The CDR3, as DNA: TGTGCCAGCAGCTTCGGACTAGCGGGGGGGCCTTACAATGAGCAGTTCTTC.

The chain is built from TRBV10-3 and TRBJ1-1; tentative D call: TRBD1 (5 bases). The CDR3 covers 12 residues. The V end lost 5 bases, the J end lost 1 base, and 5 bases lay between the germline ends. Looked up from germline, CDR1 is ENHRY and CDR2 is SYGVKD. CDR3 nucleotides: TGTGCCATCAGTCAGGGGAACACTGAAGCTTTCTTT. It codes for CAISQGNTEAFF.

The gene calls are TRBV5-4 and TRBJ1-6, with 7 positions matching TRBD1. Germline V gene lookup returns CDR1 SGHNT and CDR2 YYREEE (reference sequence). The CDR3 consists of 13 residues. V shed 4 bases and J 6 bases; nucleotides not matched to a gene: 1. CDR3 DNA: TGTGCCAGCAGCGGACAGGCTAATTCACCCCTCCACTTT. It codes for CASSGQANSPLHF.

The chain is built from TRBV6-5 and TRBJ1-2; D unresolved. Germline CDR1 MNHEY, CDR2 SVGAGI. The CDR3 has 12 residues. Trimming left V 8 bases short and J 7 bases short, with 14 bases between. DNA of the CDR3: TGTGCCAGCGGGTACAGAGTAAGTGGCTACACCTTC. Translated, it gives CASGYRVSGYTF.

The chain is built from TRBV7-2 and TRBJ2-3, with 14 bases identical to TRBD2. Germline lookup yields CDR1 SGHTA and CDR2 FQGNSA. With 1 base clipped from V and 6 bases from J, the junction kept 6 bases outside the gene matches. The CDR3 consists of 17 residues. CDR3 DNA: TGTGCCAGCAGCTTAGTCTCCGGGACTAGCGGGGGTGATACGCAGTATTTT. Translating it yields CASSLVSGTSGGDTQYF.

This clone was detected only once. The chain couples TRBV5-1 to TRBJ1-2, with 7 bases fitting TRBD1. J lost 0 bases, V lost 3 bases, and 2 bases had no gene match. CDR1 and CDR2 (germline): SGHRS, YFSETQ. The CDR3 loop spans 14 amino acids. Here the CDR3 DNA reads TGCGCCAGCAGCTCGGGACAGACTAACTATGGCTACACCTTC. It encodes CASSSGQTNYGYTF. The complete variable domain, with remaining parts taken from reference TRBV5-1 and TRBJ1-2, reads KAGVTQTPRYLIKTRGQQVTLSCSPISGHRSVSWYQQTPGQGLQFLFEYFSETQRNKGNFPGRFSGRQFSNSRSEMNVSTLELGDSALYLCASSSGQTNYGYTFGSGTRLTVV.

This chain joins TRBV18 and TRBJ2-5, with TRBD1 as a possible D gene (7 bases). The germline V gene encodes CDR1 KGHSH and CDR2 LQKENI. The CDR3 is 15 residues long. Trimming left V 2 bases short and J 3 bases short, with 13 bases between. In DNA, the CDR3 is TGTGCCAGCTCACCAGAGGACAGGAGGGAAGAGACCCAGTACTTC. This codes for CASSPEDRREETQYF.

The V call is TRBV9, the J call TRBJ2-5; no reliable D call. CDR3 length: 15 amino acids. In germline, CDR1 is SGDLS, CDR2 YYNGEE. V lost 0 bases to trimming and J lost 5 bases, with 14 bases between them. CDR3 protein: CASSVGSLWSETQYF. The CDR3 bases are TGTGCCAGCAGCGTAGGTAGCCTCTGGTCTGAGACCCAGTACTTC.

The chain is built from TRBV5-5 and TRBJ1-2; TRBD1 aligns across 12 bases. This CDR3 region has 15 residues. V shed 3 bases and J 7 bases; nucleotides not matched to a gene: 7. Germline V CDR1 and CDR2: SGHKS, YYEKEE (reference sequence). CDR3 coding DNA: TGTGCCAGCAGCTCTATAGGGACAGGGGGCCGTGGCTACACCTTC. Its protein is CASSSIGTGGRGYTF.

The genes are TRBV5-1 and TRBJ2-1; 10 bases agree with TRBD2. Germline CDR1 is SGHRS and CDR2 is YFSETQ. The CDR3 totals 17 residues. The V and J ends lost 4 bases and 0 bases, in that order; junction bases with no gene match: 7. CDR3 DNA sequence: TGCGCCAGCAGCGTCTTAGCGGGGGGTAGCTCCTACAATGAGCAGTTCTTC. Protein product: CASSVLAGGSSYNEQFF.

The chain is built from TRBV4-2 and TRBJ2-1; TRBD2 might be the D (5 bases). CDR1 and CDR2 from the germline V gene are LGHNA and YNFKEQ. Between the trimmed V and J ends, which lost 1 base and 8 bases, there was a span of 21 bases. This CDR3 is built from 17 residues. The CDR3 is CASSQVPLTSEGDEQFF. In DNA, the CDR3 is TGTGCCAGCAGCCAAGTGCCCTTAACGTCCGAGGGAGATGAGCAGTTCTTC.

This clone was observed once. This rearrangement joins TRBV12-5 to TRBJ1-1; D is unclear. Germline lookup yields CDR1 LGHNT and CDR2 FRNRAP. Deletions cut 7 bases from V and 0 bases from J, with 6 bases between. The CDR3 loop spans 12 amino acids. The CDR3 DNA follows: TGTGCTAGTGCCCAGATGAACACTGAAGCTTTCTTT. Protein product: CASAQMNTEAFF.

The rearrangement links TRBV3-1 (or the pseudogene TRBV3-2) to TRBJ2-5; 8 nucleotides line up with TRBD2. There are 16 residues in the CDR3. The J segment lost 5 bases and the V segment lost 0 bases, leaving 8 bases of the junction unmatched. In germline, CDR1 is LGHDT, CDR2 YNNKEL (reference sequence). CDR3 DNA sequence: TGTGCCAGCAGCCAAGAGATAGCGGGGCGTGGTGAGACCCAGTACTTC. As protein: CASSQEIAGRGETQYF.

This clone was seen only a few times. V gene TRBV10-2 combines with J gene TRBJ2-7; TRBD1 agrees at 12 bases. Looked up from germline, CDR1 is WSHSY and CDR2 is SAAADI. This CDR3 contains 17 residues. The V segment lost 4 bases and the J segment 0 bases; nucleotides outside the gene matches: 7. Here the CDR3 reads CASSGGQGAKDSYEQYF. The CDR3 DNA is TGCGCCAGCAGTGGGGGACAGGGGGCGAAGGACTCCTACGAGCAGTACTTC.

This chain uses TRBV3-1 (or the pseudogene TRBV3-2) with TRBJ1-2; no clear D gene. This CDR3 region has 15 residues. The germline V and J ends were trimmed by 4 bases and 6 bases, with 18 bases remaining between them. From germline, CDR1 is LGHDT and CDR2 YNNKEL (reference sequence). Here the CDR3 DNA reads TGTGCCAGCAGCCCTCTAACCATGGGTGCGGATGGCTACACCTTC. Its protein is CASSPLTMGADGYTF.

This chain links TRBV4-2 with TRBJ2-3; 9 bases agree with TRBD2. The CDR3 has 16 residues. Germline assignment: CDR1 LGHNA and CDR2 YNFKEQ. V was pared by 1 base and J by 2 bases, with 4 bases of the junction left unmatched. The DNA of the CDR3 is TGTGCCAGCAGCCAAGGAGCGGGGGGAATCACAGATACGCAGTATTTT. It yields the protein CASSQGAGGITDTQYF.

This clone was seen a single time. V usage is TRBV25-1 and J usage is TRBJ1-1; TRBD1 matches at 8 bases. The V gene's germline CDR1 is MGHDK and CDR2 SYGVNS. There are 17 residues in the CDR3. V was pared by 0 bases and J by 6 bases, with 12 bases of the junction left unmatched. As DNA, the CDR3 is TGTGCCAGCAGTGAATATGAGCAGGGTTACAGGGGGGCTGAAGCTTTCTTT. It codes for CASSEYEQGYRGAEAFF. Variable domain in full (rest from reference TRBV25-1 and TRBJ1-1): EADIYQTPRYLVIGTGKKITLECSQTMGHDKMYWYQQDPGMELHLIHYSYGVNSTEKGDLSSESTVSRIRTEHFPLTLESARPSHTSQYLCASSEYEQGYRGAEAFFGQGTRLTVV.

The J gene is TRBJ1-6, the V gene TRBV27, with D possibly being TRBD1 (6 bases). Trimming cost V 7 bases and J 11 bases, with 15 bases left between them. CDR3 length: 13 residues. CDR1 is MNHEY, CDR2 SMNVEV, per germline (reference sequence). The CDR3 is CASTDRLIAPLHF. The CDR3 DNA reads TGTGCCAGCACCGACAGGTTGATCGCACCCCTCCACTTT.

The rearrangement uses TRBV6-5 and TRBJ1-1; tentatively, D is TRBD1 (6 bases). Trimming cost V 6 bases and J 1 base, with 12 bases left between them. The germline V gene encodes CDR1 MNHEY and CDR2 SVGAGI. The CDR3 has 14 residues. This chain's CDR3 is CASSPGHQNTEAFF. The CDR3 DNA reads TGTGCCAGCAGCCCGGGACACCAGAACACTGAAGCTTTCTTT.

The gene calls are TRBV28 and TRBJ2-7, with TRBD1 matching over 7 bases. With V trimmed by 1 base and J by 2 bases, 5 bases remained unmatched. Germline CDR1 and CDR2: MDHEN and SYDVKM. This CDR3 has 15 residues. Here the CDR3 reads CASSLYGDRPYEQYF. The DNA for the CDR3 is TGTGCCAGCAGTTTATACGGGGACAGACCCTACGAGCAGTACTTC.

On this clone: Other nucleotide sequences from this sample produce the same CDR3. The V and J genes are TRBV5-1 and TRBJ2-2; D is perhaps TRBD2 (5 bases). V was trimmed by 0 bases and J by 3 bases, leaving 9 bases between them. CDR3 length equals 15 residues. Germline CDR1 and CDR2: SGHRS and YFSETQ. CDR3 loop: CASSLGTGYTGELFF. The CDR3 DNA reads as TGCGCCAGCAGCTTGGGTACGGGGTACACCGGGGAGCTGTTTTTT.

The genes are TRBV9 and TRBJ2-2; D gene ambiguous. The CDR3 contains 13 residues. CDR1 and CDR2 from the germline V gene are SGDLS and YYNGEE. The V end lost 2 bases, the J end lost 5 bases, and 7 bases lay between the germline ends. Here the CDR3 reads CASSVKITGELFF. Here the CDR3 DNA reads TGTGCCAGCAGCGTTAAAATAACCGGGGAGCTGTTTTTT.

The genes are TRBV7-2 and TRBJ2-5; 9 bases fit TRBD2. J was trimmed by 4 bases and V by 2 bases; bases with no gene match: 5. There are 15 residues in the CDR3. The germline CDR1 and CDR2 sequences are SGHTA and FQGNSA. The CDR3 sequence: CASSLQAGGIETQYF. The CDR3 nucleotides are TGTGCCAGCAGCTTACAGGCGGGGGGGATAGAGACCCAGTACTTC.